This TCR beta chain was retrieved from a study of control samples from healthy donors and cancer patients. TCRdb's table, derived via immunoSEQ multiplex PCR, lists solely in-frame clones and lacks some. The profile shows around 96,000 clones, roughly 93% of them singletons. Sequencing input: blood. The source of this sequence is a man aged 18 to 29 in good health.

The CDR3 loop reads CASSPQGGGGANVLTF. Here the CDR3 DNA reads TGCGCCAGCAGCCCACAGGGAGGCGGTGGGGCCAACGTCCTGACTTTC. This chain uses TRBV5-1 with TRBJ2-6, with D possibly being TRBD1 or TRBD2 (6 bases each). Germline CDR1 reads SGHRS; CDR2 reads YFSETQ. This CDR3 is built from 16 residues. Trimming left V 4 bases short and J 3 bases short, with 14 bases between.